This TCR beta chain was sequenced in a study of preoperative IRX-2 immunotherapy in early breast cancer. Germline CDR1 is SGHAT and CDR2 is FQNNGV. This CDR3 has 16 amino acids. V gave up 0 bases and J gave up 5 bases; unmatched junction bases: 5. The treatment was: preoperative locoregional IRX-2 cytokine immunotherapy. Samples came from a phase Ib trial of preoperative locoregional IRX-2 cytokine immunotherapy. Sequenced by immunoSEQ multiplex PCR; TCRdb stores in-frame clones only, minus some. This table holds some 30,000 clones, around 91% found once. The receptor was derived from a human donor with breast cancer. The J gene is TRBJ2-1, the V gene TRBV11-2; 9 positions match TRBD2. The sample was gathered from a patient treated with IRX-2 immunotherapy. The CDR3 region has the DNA TGTGCCAGCAGCTTAGATCGGGTAGCGGGAGACAATGAGCAGTTCTTC. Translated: CASSLDRVAGDNEQFF.